One T cell receptor beta chain is described in this entry. The sample has other DNA sequences that encode this CDR3 too. Sequencing was performed with immunoSEQ multiplex PCR; in TCRdb, only in-frame clones are kept and a portion is missing. The sample lists about 2.3 million clones; 85% to 95% were seen once. Germline-derived CDR1 and CDR2 are LGHNT and FRNRAP. The CDR3 has 13 amino acids. The V end lost 2 bases, the J end lost 4 bases, and 8 bases lay between the germline ends. The data belong to a study of shared clonotypes between healthy human individuals. Study-wide background: Donors consisted of two women and a few men between 18 and 49. Each donor's CD4 naive and CD4 memory cells filled three plates apiece, CD8 naive two, and CD8 memory one.

The donor population consisted of healthy HIV-negative adults with no recent acute infections or vaccinations. The J gene is TRBJ2-5, the V gene TRBV12-5; D unclear. This clonotype was obtained from a man between 18 and 29 years old in good health. Some clones in this sample may be carry-over from other donors' samples. Sequencing used naive CD4+ T cells from PBMCs. This sample's subset: CD45RA+ positively selected. This CDR3 reads CASGLSGAETQYF. DNA for the CDR3: TGTGCTAGTGGTTTGTCAGGTGCAGAGACCCAGTACTTC.